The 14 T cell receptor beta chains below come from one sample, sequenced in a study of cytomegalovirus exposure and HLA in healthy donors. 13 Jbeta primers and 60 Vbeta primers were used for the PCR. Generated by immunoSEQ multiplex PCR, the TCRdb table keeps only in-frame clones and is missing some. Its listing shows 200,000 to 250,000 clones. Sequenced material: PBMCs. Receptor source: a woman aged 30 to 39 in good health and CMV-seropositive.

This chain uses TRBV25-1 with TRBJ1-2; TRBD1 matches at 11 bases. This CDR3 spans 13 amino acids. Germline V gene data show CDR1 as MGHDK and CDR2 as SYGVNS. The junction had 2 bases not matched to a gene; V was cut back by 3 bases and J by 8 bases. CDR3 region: CASSEGQGEGYTF. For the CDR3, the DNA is TGTGCCAGCAGTGAGGGACAGGGGGAGGGCTACACCTTC.

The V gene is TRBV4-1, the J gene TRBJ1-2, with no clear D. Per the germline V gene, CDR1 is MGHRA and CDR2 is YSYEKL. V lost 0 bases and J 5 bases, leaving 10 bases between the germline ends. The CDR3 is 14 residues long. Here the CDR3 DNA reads TGCGCCAGCAGCCAAGAGGGCTCTATTTATGGCTACACCTTC. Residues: CASSQEGSIYGYTF.

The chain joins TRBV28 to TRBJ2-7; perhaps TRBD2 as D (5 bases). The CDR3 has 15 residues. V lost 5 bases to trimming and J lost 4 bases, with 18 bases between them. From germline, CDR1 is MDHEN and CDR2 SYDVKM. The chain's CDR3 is CASSQAGNFVYEQYF. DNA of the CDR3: TGTGCCAGCAGTCAGGCCGGGAATTTCGTATACGAGCAGTACTTC.

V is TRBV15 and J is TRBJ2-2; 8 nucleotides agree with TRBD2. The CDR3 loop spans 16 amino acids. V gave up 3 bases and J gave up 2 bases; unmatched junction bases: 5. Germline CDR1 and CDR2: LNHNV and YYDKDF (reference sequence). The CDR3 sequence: CATSSRAGANTGELFF. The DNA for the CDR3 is TGTGCCACCAGCAGTCGAGCGGGAGCCAACACCGGGGAGCTGTTTTTT.

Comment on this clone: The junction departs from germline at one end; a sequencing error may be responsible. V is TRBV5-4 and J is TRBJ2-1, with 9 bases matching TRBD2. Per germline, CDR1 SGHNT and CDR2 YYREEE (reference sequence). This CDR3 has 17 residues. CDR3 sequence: CASSLGGLAVTYNEQLF. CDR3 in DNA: TGTGCCAGCAGCTTGGGGGGACTAGCTGTAACCTACAATGAGCAGCTCTTC.

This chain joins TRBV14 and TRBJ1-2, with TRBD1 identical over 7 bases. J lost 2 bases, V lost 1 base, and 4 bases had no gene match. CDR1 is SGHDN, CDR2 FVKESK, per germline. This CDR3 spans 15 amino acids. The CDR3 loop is CASSQGDSLNYGYTF. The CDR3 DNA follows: TGTGCCAGCAGCCAAGGGGACAGCCTCAACTATGGCTACACCTTC.

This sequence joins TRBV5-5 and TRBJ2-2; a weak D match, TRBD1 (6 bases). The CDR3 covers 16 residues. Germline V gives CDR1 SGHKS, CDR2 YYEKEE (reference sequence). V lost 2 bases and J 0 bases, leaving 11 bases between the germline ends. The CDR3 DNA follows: TGTGCCAGCAGCTTCGGTGGGGGCCCGAACACCGGGGAGCTGTTTTTT. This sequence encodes CASSFGGGPNTGELFF.

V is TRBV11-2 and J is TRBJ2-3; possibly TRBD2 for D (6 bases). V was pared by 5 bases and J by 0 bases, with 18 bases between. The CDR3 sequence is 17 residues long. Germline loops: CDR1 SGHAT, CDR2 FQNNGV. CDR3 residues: CASSPRLDLASTDTQYF. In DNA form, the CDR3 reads TGTGCCAGCAGCCCCCGACTAGACCTGGCTAGCACAGATACGCAGTATTTT. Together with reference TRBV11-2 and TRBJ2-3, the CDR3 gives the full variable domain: EAGVAQSPRYKIIEKRQSVAFWCNPISGHATLYWYQQILGQGPKLLIQFQNNGVVDDSQLPKDRFSAERLKGVDSTLKIQPAKLEDSAVYLCASSPRLDLASTDTQYFGPGTRLTVL.

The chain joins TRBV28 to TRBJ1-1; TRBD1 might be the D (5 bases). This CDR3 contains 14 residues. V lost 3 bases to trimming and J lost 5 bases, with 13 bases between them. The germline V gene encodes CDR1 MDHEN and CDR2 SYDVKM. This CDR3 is CASSLVREGTEAFF. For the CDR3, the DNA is TGTGCCAGCAGTTTGGTCAGGGAGGGAACTGAAGCTTTCTTT.

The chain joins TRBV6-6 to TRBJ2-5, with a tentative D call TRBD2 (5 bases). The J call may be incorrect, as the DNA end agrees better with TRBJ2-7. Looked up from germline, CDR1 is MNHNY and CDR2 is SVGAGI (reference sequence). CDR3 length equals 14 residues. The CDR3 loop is CASSYSRTSYEQYF. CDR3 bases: TGTGCCAGCAGTTACTCGAGGACTTCCTACGAGCAGTACTTC.

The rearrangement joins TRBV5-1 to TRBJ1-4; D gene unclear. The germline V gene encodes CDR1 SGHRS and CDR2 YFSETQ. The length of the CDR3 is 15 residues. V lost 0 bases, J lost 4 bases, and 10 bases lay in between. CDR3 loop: CASSLATTSNEKLFF. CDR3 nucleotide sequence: TGCGCCAGCAGCTTGGCAACAACCAGTAATGAAAAACTGTTTTTT. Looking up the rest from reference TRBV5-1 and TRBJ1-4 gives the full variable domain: KAGVTQTPRYLIKTRGQQVTLSCSPISGHRSVSWYQQTPGQGLQFLFEYFSETQRNKGNFPGRFSGRQFSNSRSEMNVSTLELGDSALYLCASSLATTSNEKLFFGSGTQLSVL.

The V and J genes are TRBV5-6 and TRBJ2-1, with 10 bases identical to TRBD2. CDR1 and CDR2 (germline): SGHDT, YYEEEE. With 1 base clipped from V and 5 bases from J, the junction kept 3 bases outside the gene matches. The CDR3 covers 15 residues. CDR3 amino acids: CASSLRTSGNNEQFF. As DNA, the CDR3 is TGTGCCAGCAGCTTGAGGACTAGCGGCAACAATGAGCAGTTCTTC.

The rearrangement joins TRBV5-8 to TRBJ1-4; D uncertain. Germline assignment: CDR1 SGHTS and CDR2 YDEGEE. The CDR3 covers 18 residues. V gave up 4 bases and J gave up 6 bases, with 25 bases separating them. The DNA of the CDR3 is TGTGCCAGCAGCCCTCGTATCATGGGTGCGGTCCGCTATGAAAAACTGTTTTTT. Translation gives CASSPRIMGAVRYEKLFF.

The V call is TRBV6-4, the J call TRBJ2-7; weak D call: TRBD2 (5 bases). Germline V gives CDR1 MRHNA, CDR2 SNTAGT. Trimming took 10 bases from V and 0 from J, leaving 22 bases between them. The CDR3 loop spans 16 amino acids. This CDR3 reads CATTSSGKKSSYEQYF. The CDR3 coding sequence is TGTGCCACCACCTCTTCGGGGAAAAAGAGCTCCTACGAGCAGTACTTC.